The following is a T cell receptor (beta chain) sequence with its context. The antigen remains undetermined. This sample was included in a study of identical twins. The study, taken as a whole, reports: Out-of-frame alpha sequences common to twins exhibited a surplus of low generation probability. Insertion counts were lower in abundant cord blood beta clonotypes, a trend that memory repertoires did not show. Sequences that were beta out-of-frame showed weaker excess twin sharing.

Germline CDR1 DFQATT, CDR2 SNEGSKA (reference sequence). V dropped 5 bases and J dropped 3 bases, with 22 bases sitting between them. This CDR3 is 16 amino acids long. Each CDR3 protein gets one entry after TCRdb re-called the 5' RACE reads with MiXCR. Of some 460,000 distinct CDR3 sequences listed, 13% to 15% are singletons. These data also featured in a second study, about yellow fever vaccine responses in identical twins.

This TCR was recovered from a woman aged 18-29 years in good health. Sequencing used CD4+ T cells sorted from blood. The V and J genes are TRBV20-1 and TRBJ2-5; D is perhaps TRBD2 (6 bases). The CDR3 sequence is CSADRFGGREKETQYF. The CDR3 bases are TGCAGTGCTGACCGATTCGGGGGTAGAGAAAAAGAGACCCAGTACTTC.